These T cell receptor beta chains were read from a single sample in a study of control samples from healthy donors and cancer patients. The table came from immunoSEQ multiplex PCR; TCRdb's copy has only in-frame clones and leaves some out. The repertoire holds about 130,000 clones, with over 85% as singletons. The sequenced sample was blood. The source is a man aged 25 to 45 in good health. The CDR3 runs from the conserved cysteine through the conserved F or W. D genes are given only for firm matches. Where a row states a size, it is once, few, many or the class of an expanded clone; other rows omit it.

abundance | j_gene | d_gene | v_gene | len | CDR3aa | CDR3nt
NA | TRBJ2-7 | NA | TRBV18 | 18 | CASSPLPSSGPRGYEQYF | TGTGCCAGCTCTCCTCTCCCCTCTTCCGGGCCCAGGGGATACGAGCAGTACTTC
NA | TRBJ2-1 | NA | TRBV6-2/TRBV6-3 | 15 | CASSSPWSGEDEQFF | TGTGCCAGCAGTTCTCCATGGTCGGGGGAGGATGAGCAGTTCTTC
NA | TRBJ1-5 | NA | TRBV5-5 | 14 | CASSLAGAGQPQHF | TGTGCCAGCAGCTTGGCGGGGGCCGGTCAGCCCCAGCATTTT
NA | TRBJ1-1 | TRBD1 | TRBV5-1 | 19 | CASSLEGQGAYIRSTEAFF | TGCGCCAGCAGCTTGGAGGGACAGGGCGCATATATTAGGAGCACTGAAGCTTTCTTT
NA | TRBJ2-1 | NA | TRBV18 | 16 | CASSPQNLGSGNEQFF | TGTGCCAGCTCACCACAAAACCTGGGGAGCGGGAATGAGCAGTTCTTC
NA | TRBJ1-1 | TRBD1 | TRBV9 | 18 | CASSDPDRLPGGDTEAFF | TGTGCCAGCAGCGACCCCGATCGCCTCCCAGGGGGTGACACTGAAGCTTTCTTT
NA | TRBJ1-5 | TRBD1 | TRBV15 | 17 | CATSRGGDRRVNQPQHF | TGTGCCACCAGCAGAGGGGGGGACAGGAGGGTGAATCAGCCCCAGCATTTT
NA | TRBJ2-7 | TRBD1 | TRBV14 | 16 | CASSQGTGVSGYEQYF | TGTGCCAGCAGCCAGGGGACAGGGGTTTCTGGCTACGAGCAGTACTTC
NA | TRBJ2-7 | NA | TRBV7-9 | 15 | CASSSHPGPRDEQYF | TGTGCCAGCAGCTCCCATCCGGGACCACGCGACGAGCAGTACTTC
NA | TRBJ2-3 | TRBD2 | TRBV5-4 | 17 | CASSFGGTSGGPDTQYF | TGTGCCAGCAGCTTTGGGGGGACTAGCGGGGGACCAGATACGCAGTATTTT
NA | TRBJ1-2 | NA | TRBV14 | 12 | CASSPQNYGYTF | TGTGCCAGCAGCCCACAGAACTATGGCTACACCTTC
NA | TRBJ2-1 | NA | TRBV7-2 | 12 | CASSRLMREQFF | TGTGCCAGCAGCCGGTTAATGAGGGAGCAGTTCTTC
NA | TRBJ1-5 | NA | TRBV19 | 14 | CASTVLGGAQPQHF | TGTGCCAGTACTGTACTGGGGGGGGCTCAGCCCCAGCATTTT
NA | TRBJ2-7 | TRBD2 | TRBV7-2 | 15 | CASSRRLAGGYEQYF | TGTGCCAGCAGCCGTCGCCTAGCGGGGGGATACGAGCAGTACTTC
NA | TRBJ1-4 | NA | TRBV5-6 | 15 | CASSLRRPTNEKLFF | TGTGCCAGCAGCTTGCGGCGGCCAACTAATGAAAAACTGTTTTTT
once | TRBJ2-3 | TRBD2 | TRBV7-2 | 14 | CASASPGAGHTQYF | TGTGCCAGCGCTTCTCCCGGAGCGGGGCATACGCAGTATTTT
NA | TRBJ2-2 | NA | TRBV2 | 16 | CASRVTGYPNTGELFF | TGTGCCAGCAGGGTCACAGGGTATCCGAACACCGGGGAGCTGTTTTTT
once | TRBJ1-4 | TRBD1 | TRBV30 | 16 | CAWSALWTGRKEKLFF | TGTGCCTGGAGTGCCCTCTGGACAGGGAGGAAGGAAAAACTGTTTTTT
once | TRBJ2-7 | NA | TRBV7-9 | 14 | CASSLVGGSYEQYF | TGTGCCAGCAGCTTAGTGGGCGGCTCCTACGAGCAGTACTTC
NA | TRBJ1-1 | NA | TRBV5-6 | 14 | CASSFGPGTTEAFF | NA
NA | TRBJ2-2 | TRBD1 | TRBV7-8 | 15 | CASSEGALNTGELFF | TGTGCCAGCAGCGAGGGGGCACTGAACACCGGGGAGCTGTTTTTT
NA | TRBJ1-3 | NA | TRBV28 | 15 | CASSFEGFSGNTIYF | TGTGCCAGCAGTTTTGAGGGATTCTCTGGAAACACCATATATTTT
NA | TRBJ1-2 | TRBD1 | TRBV9 | 15 | CASSVDSGGGYGYTF | TGTGCCAGCAGCGTAGACTCAGGGGGCGGCTATGGCTACACCTTC
NA | TRBJ2-3 | TRBD1 | TRBV10-2 | 16 | CASSENGQGRTDTQYF | TGCGCCAGCAGTGAGAACGGACAGGGGAGGACAGATACGCAGTATTTT
NA | TRBJ1-1 | NA | TRBV4-3 | 13 | CASSRDRSAEAFF | TGCGCCAGCAGCCGAGACAGGAGCGCTGAAGCTTTCTTT
NA | TRBJ2-1 | NA | TRBV21-1 | 20 | CASSKTTSGVIESSYNEQFF | TGTGCCAGCAGCAAAACTACTAGCGGGGTCATAGAAAGCTCCTACAATGAGCAGTTCTTC
NA | TRBJ1-1 | TRBD1 | TRBV11-2 | 15 | CASSTRQGQNTEAFF | TGTGCCAGCAGCACCCGACAGGGACAGAACACTGAAGCTTTCTTT
NA | TRBJ1-6 | TRBD1 | TRBV9 | 15 | CASSARQGSNSPLHF | TGTGCCAGCAGCGCTAGACAGGGAAGTAATTCACCCCTCCACTTT
NA | TRBJ1-2 | NA | TRBV6-5 | 14 | CASRPRTPVYGYTF | TGTGCCAGCAGACCCCGGACACCGGTCTATGGCTACACCTTC
NA | TRBJ1-1 | NA | TRBV5-1 | 14 | CASSRLQGQDEAFF | TGCGCCAGCAGCCGTCTACAGGGTCAGGATGAAGCTTTCTTT
NA | TRBJ1-5 | NA | TRBV27 | 14 | CASSLRGVGQPQHF | TGTGCCAGCAGTCTCCGGGGCGTTGGGCAGCCCCAGCATTTT
NA | TRBJ1-5 | NA | TRBV19 | 15 | CASAPTPYSNQPQHF | TGTGCCAGTGCCCCTACACCTTATAGCAATCAGCCCCAGCATTTT